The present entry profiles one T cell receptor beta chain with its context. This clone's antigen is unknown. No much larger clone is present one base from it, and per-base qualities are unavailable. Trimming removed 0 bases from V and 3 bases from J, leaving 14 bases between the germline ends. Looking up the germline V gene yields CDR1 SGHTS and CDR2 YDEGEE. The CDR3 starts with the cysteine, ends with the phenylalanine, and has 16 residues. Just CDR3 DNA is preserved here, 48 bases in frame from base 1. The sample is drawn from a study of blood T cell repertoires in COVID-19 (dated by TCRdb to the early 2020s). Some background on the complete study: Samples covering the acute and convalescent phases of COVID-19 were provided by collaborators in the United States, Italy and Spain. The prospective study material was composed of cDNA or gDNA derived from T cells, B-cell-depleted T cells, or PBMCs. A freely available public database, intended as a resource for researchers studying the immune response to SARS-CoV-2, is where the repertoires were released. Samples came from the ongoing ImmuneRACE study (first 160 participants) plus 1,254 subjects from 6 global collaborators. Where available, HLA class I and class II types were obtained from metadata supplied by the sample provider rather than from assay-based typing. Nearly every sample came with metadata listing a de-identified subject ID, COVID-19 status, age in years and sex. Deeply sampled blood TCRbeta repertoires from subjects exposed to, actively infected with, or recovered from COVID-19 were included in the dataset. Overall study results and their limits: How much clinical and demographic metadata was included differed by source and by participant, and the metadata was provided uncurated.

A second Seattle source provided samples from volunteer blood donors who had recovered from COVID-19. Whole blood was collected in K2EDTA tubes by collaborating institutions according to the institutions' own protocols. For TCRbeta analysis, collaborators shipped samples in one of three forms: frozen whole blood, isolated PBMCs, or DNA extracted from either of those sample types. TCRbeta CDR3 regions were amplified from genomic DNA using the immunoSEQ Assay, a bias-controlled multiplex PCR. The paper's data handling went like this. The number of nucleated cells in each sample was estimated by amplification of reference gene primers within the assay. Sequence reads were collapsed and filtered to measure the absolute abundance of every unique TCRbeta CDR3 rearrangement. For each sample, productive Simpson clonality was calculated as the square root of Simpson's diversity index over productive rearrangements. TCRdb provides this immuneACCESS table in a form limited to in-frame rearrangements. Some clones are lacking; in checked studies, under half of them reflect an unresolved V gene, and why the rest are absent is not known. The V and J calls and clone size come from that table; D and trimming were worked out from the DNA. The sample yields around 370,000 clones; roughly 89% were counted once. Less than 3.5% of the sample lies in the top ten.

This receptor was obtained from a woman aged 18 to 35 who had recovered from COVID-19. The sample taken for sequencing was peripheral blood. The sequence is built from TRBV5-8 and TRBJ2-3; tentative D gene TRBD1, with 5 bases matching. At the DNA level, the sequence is TGTGCCAGCAGCTTGGCTCAGGGTGTGAGTACAGATACGCAGTATTTT. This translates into CASSLAQGVSTDTQYF.